This T cell receptor (beta chain) was identified during a study of blood T cells in healthy people across ages. The germline V gene has CDR1 DFQATT and CDR2 SNEGSKA (reference sequence). Unmatched junction bases numbered 11, after V lost 0 bases and J lost 11 bases. The CDR3 runs to 14 residues. This clonotype was observed a handful of times. For the second PCR, which ran for 7 to 11 cycles, a sample-barcoded 5' primer and a J-beta primer mix were used. TCRdb redid the calling of the 5' RACE reads with MiXCR, one entry per CDR3 protein. This table has 650,000 to 1,000,000 distinct CDR3 sequences, roughly 34% appearing once.

The V and J genes are TRBV20-1 and TRBJ2-5, with TRBD1 matching 8 bases. Sequencing input: blood. This receptor was identified in a man younger than 35 in good health. The CDR3 loop reads CSARDGQGYNEQYF. CDR3 in DNA: TGCAGTGCTAGAGATGGACAGGGATACAATGAGCAGTACTTC.